One sample yielded the 18 T cell receptor beta chains listed below, sequenced in a study of CD8+CD57+ T cells in acquired aplastic anemia. Investigators profiled TCR beta VDJ and CDR3 from genomic DNA template. TCRdb re-analysed the reads in MiXCR, keeping a single row per CDR3 protein. Of about 210,000 distinct CDR3 sequences in the sample, roughly 35% are singletons; the top ten hold 1.1%. The sequencing sample was made of sorted CD4+, CD8+, or CD8+CD57+ T cells (not recorded which) from PBMCs. These receptors all stem from a human donor in good health, serving as a control.

The chain has TRBV20-1 and TRBJ2-3; D might be TRBD2 (5 bases). The CDR3 loop spans 15 amino acids. Germline V gene lookup returns CDR1 DFQATT and CDR2 SNEGSKA (reference sequence). V was pared by 6 bases and J by 1 base, with 17 bases between. The chain's CDR3 is CSAGMRTEGTDTQYF. The CDR3 region has the DNA TGCAGTGCCGGGATGCGTACCGAGGGCACAGATACGCAGTATTTT.

The V gene is TRBV6-1, the J gene TRBJ1-2; no firm D call. CDR3 size: 15 residues. From germline, CDR1 is MNHNS and CDR2 SASEGT. Between the trimmed V and J ends, which lost 5 bases and 10 bases, there was a span of 23 bases. The CDR3 here is CASSPLGSGSRDYTF. The CDR3 DNA is TGTGCCAGCAGTCCATTGGGGAGCGGATCTCGGGACTACACCTTC.

This clonotype was seen ten or more times. The CDR3 DNA reads TGCAGTGCTACAAGCCCAGGACTAGCCATCCACGAGCAGTACTTC. It is translated as CSATSPGLAIHEQYF. The V and J genes are TRBV20-1 and TRBJ2-7; 8 bases fit TRBD2. CDR1 is DFQATT, CDR2 SNEGSKA, per germline (reference sequence). This CDR3 has 15 amino acids. The V segment lost 4 bases and the J segment 5 bases; nucleotides outside the gene matches: 13.

Concerning this clonotype: One base away lies a much larger clone, so this may be a sequencing read error. The rearrangement uses TRBV29-1 and TRBJ1-1, with D possibly TRBD1 on 5 matching bases. The CDR3 totals 12 residues. V was cut by 7 bases and J by 6 bases, with 15 bases left in between. Germline CDR1 and CDR2: SQVTM and ANQGSEA. The CDR3 sequence: CSGSRDASEAFF. CDR3 nucleotide sequence: TGCAGCGGCTCACGGGACGCTTCTGAAGCTTTCTTT.

This clonotype came up many times. The chain has TRBV7-9 and TRBJ1-6; D is uncertain. CDR3 length equals 13 residues. Germline lookup yields CDR1 SEHNR and CDR2 FQNEAQ (reference sequence). The V end lost 5 bases, the J end lost 3 bases, and 5 bases lay between the germline ends. The CDR3 reads CASSADYNSPLHF. The CDR3 DNA reads TGTGCCAGCAGCGCCGACTATAATTCACCCCTCCACTTT.

The table lists this clonotype with a count of one. The chain carries TRBV10-2 and TRBJ1-1; tentative D call: TRBD1 (5 bases). V lost 6 bases to trimming and J lost 0 bases, with 8 bases between them. The CDR3 is 13 residues long. CDR1 and CDR2 from the germline V gene are WSHSY and SAAADI. The CDR3 DNA reads TGCGCCAGCAGGGCGACAGTGAACACTGAAGCTTTCTTT. This sequence encodes CASRATVNTEAFF.

This clonotype was counted between two and nine times. The chain combines TRBV5-1 with TRBJ2-1; 9 bases are shared with TRBD1. Germline V CDR1 and CDR2: SGHRS, YFSETQ. After removal of 2 bases from V and 8 bases from J, the junction contained 11 bases not matched to a gene. CDR3 size: 16 residues. The CDR3: CASSFLGDRDRDEQFF. The CDR3 DNA is TGCGCCAGCAGCTTCTTGGGGGACAGGGATAGGGATGAGCAGTTCTTC.

The chain combines TRBV10-3 with TRBJ1-6, with TRBD1 identical over 10 bases. The CDR3 contains 15 residues. J lost 9 bases, V lost 7 bases, and 9 bases had no gene match. Germline CDR1 and CDR2: ENHRY and SYGVKD. In DNA, the CDR3 is TGTGCCATCATTGTGAGACAGGGGGCTGTTTCACCCCTCCACTTT. The encoded protein is CAIIVRQGAVSPLHF.

In this sample, this clonotype turned up a few times. The gene calls are TRBV5-1 and TRBJ2-5; no clear D gene. This CDR3 has 15 amino acids. Trimming took off 1 base at V and 3 bases at J, with 13 bases between the two ends. Germline V gene data show CDR1 as SGHRS and CDR2 as YFSETQ. In DNA, the CDR3 is TGCGCCAGCAGCTTGACGAAGATCACTGAAGAGACCCAGTACTTC. It yields the protein CASSLTKITEETQYF. The full variable domain, completed using reference TRBV5-1 and TRBJ2-5, is KAGVTQTPRYLIKTRGQQVTLSCSPISGHRSVSWYQQTPGQGLQFLFEYFSETQRNKGNFPGRFSGRQFSNSRSEMNVSTLELGDSALYLCASSLTKITEETQYFGPGTRLLVL.

This clonotype was observed many times. The rearrangement links TRBV5-8 to TRBJ2-7; 9 nucleotides align to TRBD1. V was clipped by 5 bases and J by 4 bases; unmatched bases: 4. This CDR3 region has 13 residues. Per germline, CDR1 SGHTS and CDR2 YDEGEE. The CDR3 loop is CASRRDREYEQYF. In nucleotides, the CDR3 is TGTGCCAGCAGACGGGACAGGGAGTACGAGCAGTACTTC.

The chain joins TRBV25-1 to TRBJ2-1, with D perhaps TRBD2 (6 bases). Germline V lookup: CDR1 MGHDK, CDR2 SYGVNS. The CDR3 is made up of 14 amino acids. V was pared by 8 bases and J by 7 bases, with 18 bases between. CDR3 sequence: CASSPMGDWNEQFF. In nucleotides, the CDR3 is TGTGCCAGCTCACCTATGGGGGACTGGAATGAGCAGTTCTTC.

For this clonotype: A clone one base away is much larger, so this may be a read error. This chain uses TRBV6-5 with TRBJ2-7, with TRBD1 matching 9 bases. CDR1 and CDR2 (germline): MNHEY, SVGAGI. The CDR3 is made up of 15 amino acids. CDR3 bases: TGTACCAGCAGCTTCTCGGGACAGGGTTTTTACGAGCAGTACTTC. Translated, it gives CTSSFSGQGFYEQYF.

About this clonotype: One end of the junction does not line up with germline, which may come from a read error. This chain connects TRBV27 to TRBJ1-1; 9 bases match TRBD1. Germline V gene sequence: CDR1 MNHEY, CDR2 SMNVEV (reference sequence). The CDR3 extends over 17 amino acids. CDR3 amino acids: CASSSNRGRLANTESFF. CDR3 in DNA: TGTGCCAGCAGTTCTAACAGGGGGCGCTTGGCGAACACTGAATCTTTCTTT.

Only one count was recorded for this clonotype. The chain recombines TRBV11-2 with TRBJ2-1, with 7 bases aligning to TRBD1. Germline loops: CDR1 SGHAT, CDR2 FQNNGV. The CDR3 extends over 16 amino acids. V shed 7 bases and J 0 bases; nucleotides not matched to a gene: 9. The DNA of the CDR3 is TGTGCCAGCACCGCCGGGACAGCAAGCTCCTACAATGAGCAGTTCTTC. Its protein is CASTAGTASSYNEQFF. The entire variable domain, with the rest obtained from reference TRBV11-2 and TRBJ2-1, is as follows: EAGVAQSPRYKIIEKRQSVAFWCNPISGHATLYWYQQILGQGPKLLIQFQNNGVVDDSQLPKDRFSAERLKGVDSTLKIQPAKLEDSAVYLCASTAGTASSYNEQFFGPGTRLTVL.

This clonotype was seen at least ten times. V is TRBV7-9 and J is TRBJ1-2; weak D call: TRBD1 (5 bases). Deletions cut 1 base from V and 2 bases from J, with 8 bases between. CDR3 size: 14 residues. Germline V gene lookup returns CDR1 SEHNR and CDR2 FQNEAQ (reference sequence). DNA of the CDR3: TGTGCCAGCAGCTTAGTTTCAGGGAACTATGGCTACACCTTC. Translated: CASSLVSGNYGYTF.

On this clonotype itself: Being one base from a much bigger clone, this may be a read error. Written as DNA, the CDR3 is TGCAGTACTAGAGATCCGTGGGGGACAATAAATCAGCCCCAGCATTTT. Its protein is CSTRDPWGTINQPQHF. The chain combines TRBV20-1 with TRBJ1-5; D is possibly TRBD1 (6 bases). The CDR3 is 16 amino acids. Germline V lookup: CDR1 DFQATT, CDR2 SNEGSKA (reference sequence).

In this sample, this clonotype turned up many times. This rearrangement joins TRBV5-4 to TRBJ1-6, with TRBD1 as a possible D gene (6 bases). This CDR3 spans 15 amino acids. Germline V gene sequence: CDR1 SGHNT, CDR2 YYREEE (reference sequence). V shed 2 bases and J shed 7 bases, with 13 bases lying between them. Here the CDR3 DNA reads TGTGCCAGCAGCTTACAGGGAATATCAAATTCACCCCTCCACTTT. Its translation: CASSLQGISNSPLHF.

This clonotype showed up just a few times. This chain links TRBV19 with TRBJ1-3; D possibly corresponds to TRBD1 (5 bases). CDR3 length: 16 amino acids. Germline V gene sequence: CDR1 LNHDA, CDR2 SQIVND (reference sequence). V was clipped by 5 bases and J by 0 bases, with 14 bases between them. This CDR3 is CASSVPGWASGNTIYF. CDR3 in DNA: TGTGCCAGTAGTGTTCCAGGGTGGGCCTCTGGAAACACCATATATTTT.